The source of this TCR beta chain is a study of Ad26.COV2.S vaccination and SARS-CoV-2 variants. Treatment noted: around 19 received Ad26.COV2.S at low or high dose, single or two shots; a few received placebo; per-sample allocation not given. Day 63 after the first injection of vaccine or placebo was the sampling time. Turning to this clone: Distinct nucleotide sequences in the sample also encode this CDR3.

Looked up from germline, CDR1 is DFQATT and CDR2 is SNEGSKA (reference sequence). The CDR3 totals 10 residues. Trimming took off 5 bases at V and 1 base at J, with 2 bases between the two ends. The method was immunoSEQ multiplex PCR; TCRdb's version includes in-frame clones alone and lacks a portion of them. The sample consists of some 240,000 clones, around 88% of them appearing once. The V gene is TRBV20-1, the J gene TRBJ2-5, with unresolved D. This sequence originates from a person between 18 and 60 years old who received the Ad26.COV2.S COVID-19 vaccine or a placebo. The source was peripheral blood, collected in a trial of Ad26.COV2.S vaccine versus placebo. CDR3 region: CSARQETQYF. The CDR3 bases are TGCAGTGCTCGCCAAGAGACCCAGTACTTC.